What follows is one T cell receptor (beta chain) and its context. Its antigen remains unidentified. This sample was included in a study of shared clonotypes between healthy human individuals. V was trimmed by 0 bases and J by 4 bases, leaving 13 bases between them. CDR1 and CDR2 (germline): LNHDA, SQIVND (reference sequence). The CDR3 is 17 amino acids. Study-level findings and limits: Rarefaction demonstrated incomplete sorted-subset sequencing despite large depth. Shared clonotypes: 4.5% to 6% naive CD4, around 3.7% naive CD8, 2% to 2.5% memory CD4, approximately 0.41% memory CD8.

Method: immunoSEQ multiplex PCR; TCRdb's copy keeps in-frame clones and lacks some. The sample lists over a million clones; approximately 97% were seen once. The source material was naive CD4+ T cells sorted from blood. Subset denoted: CD45RA+ positively selected. The receptor's source is a man aged 25 to 40 in good health. This rearrangement joins TRBV19 to TRBJ2-6; D is perhaps TRBD1 (6 bases). CDR3: CASSIEAGASGANVLTF. CDR3 bases: TGTGCCAGTAGTATAGAGGCAGGGGCCTCGGGGGCCAACGTCCTGACTTTC.